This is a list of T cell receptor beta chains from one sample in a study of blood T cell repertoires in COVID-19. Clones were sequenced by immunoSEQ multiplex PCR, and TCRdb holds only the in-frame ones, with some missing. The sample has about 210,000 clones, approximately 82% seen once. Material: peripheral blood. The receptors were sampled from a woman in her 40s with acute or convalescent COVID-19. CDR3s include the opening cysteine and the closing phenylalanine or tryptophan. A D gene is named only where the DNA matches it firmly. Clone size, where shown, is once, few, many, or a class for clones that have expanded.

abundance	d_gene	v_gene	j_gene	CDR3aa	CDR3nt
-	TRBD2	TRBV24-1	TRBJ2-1	CAAGTRYHEQFF	TGTGCCGCCGGGACTAGATATCATGAGCAGTTCTTC
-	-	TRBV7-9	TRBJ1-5	CASSFWVGDNSNQPQHF	TGTGCCAGCAGCTTCTGGGTCGGGGATAATAGCAATCAGCCCCAGCATTTT
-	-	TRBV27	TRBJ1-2	CASMRMGGNYGYTF	TGTGCCAGCATGAGGATGGGGGGTAACTATGGCTACACCTTC
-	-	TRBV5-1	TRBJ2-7	CASSFSRGYEQYF	TGCGCCAGCAGCTTCAGTAGGGGCTACGAGCAGTACTTC
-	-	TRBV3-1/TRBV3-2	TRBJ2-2	CASSQGAGLGELFF	TGTGCCAGCAGCCAAGGGGCGGGACTCGGGGAGCTGTTTTTT
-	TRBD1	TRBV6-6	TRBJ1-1	CASRRQGVENTEAFF	TGTGCCAGCAGACGACAGGGGGTGGAGAACACTGAAGCTTTCTTT
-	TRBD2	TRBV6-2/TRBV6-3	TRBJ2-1	CASSKGYGRANEQFF	TGTGCCAGCAGCAAAGGTTACGGGAGGGCCAATGAGCAGTTCTTC
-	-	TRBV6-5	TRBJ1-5	CASRPIAGYQPQHF	TGTGCCAGCAGGCCTATTGCGGGTTATCAGCCCCAGCATTTT
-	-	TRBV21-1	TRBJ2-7	CATTGQGAYEQYF	TGTGCCACCACGGGACAGGGGGCCTACGAGCAGTACTTC
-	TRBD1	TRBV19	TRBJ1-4	CASNRGQGLNEKLFF	TGTGCCAGTAACCGAGGACAGGGACTGAATGAAAAACTGTTTTTT
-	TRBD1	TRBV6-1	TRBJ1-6	CASSAGTGDSYNSPLHF	TGTGCCAGCAGTGCCGGGACAGGGGACTCCTATAATTCACCCCTCCACTTT
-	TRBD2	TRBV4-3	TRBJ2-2	CASSQEPGLAGVTGELFF	TGCGCCAGCAGCCAAGAACCCGGACTAGCGGGAGTCACCGGGGAGCTGTTTTTT
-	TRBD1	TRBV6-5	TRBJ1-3	CASMGQPGNTIYF	TGTGCCAGCATGGGACAGCCTGGAAACACCATATATTTT
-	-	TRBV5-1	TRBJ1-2	CASSLTGRGANYGYTF	TGCGCCAGCAGCTTGACCGGACGGGGAGCTAACTATGGCTACACCTTC
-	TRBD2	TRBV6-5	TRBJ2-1	CASSYRTSGRDEQFF	TGTGCCAGCAGTTACAGGACTAGCGGGAGGGATGAGCAGTTCTTC
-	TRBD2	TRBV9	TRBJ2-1	CASRSAGGPGNEQFF	TGTGCCAGCAGGTCAGCGGGGGGGCCGGGAAATGAGCAGTTCTTC
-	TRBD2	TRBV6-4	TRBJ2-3	CATSTTSGGDTQYF	TGTGCCACGTCGACGACTAGCGGGGGGGATACGCAGTATTTT
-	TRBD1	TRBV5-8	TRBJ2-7	CASSLETGTIDEQYF	TGTGCCAGCAGCTTGGAGACAGGGACAATCGACGAGCAGTACTTC
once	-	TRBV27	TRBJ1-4	CASTRTGWDEKLFF	TGTGCCAGCACCCGAACAGGGTGGGATGAAAAACTGTTTTTT
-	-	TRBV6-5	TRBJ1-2	CASSSGFGYTF	TGTGCCAGCAGTTCAGGGTTCGGCTACACCTTC
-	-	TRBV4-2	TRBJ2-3	CASSQPGLESTDTQYF	TGTGCCAGCAGCCAACCCGGACTGGAAAGCACAGATACGCAGTATTTT
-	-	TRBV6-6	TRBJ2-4	CASSYSGGAKNIQYF	TGTGCCAGCAGTTACAGCGGCGGAGCCAAAAACATTCAGTACTTC
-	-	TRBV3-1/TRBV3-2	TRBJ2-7	CASSQVLYEQYF	TGTGCCAGCAGCCAAGTACTCTACGAGCAGTACTTC
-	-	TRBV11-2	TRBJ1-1	CASSLAVNTEAFF	TGTGCCAGCAGCTTGGCAGTGAACACTGAAGCTTTCTTT
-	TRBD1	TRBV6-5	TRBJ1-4	CASRRRQGASEKLFF	TGTGCCAGCAGGCGCAGACAGGGGGCGAGTGAAAAACTGTTTTTT
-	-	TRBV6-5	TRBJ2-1	CASSRSSYNEQFF	TGTGCCAGCAGCCGGAGCAGCTACAATGAGCAGTTCTTC
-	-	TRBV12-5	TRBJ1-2	CASGYPAGGYTF	TGTGCTAGTGGTTACCCAGCGGGTGGCTACACCTTC
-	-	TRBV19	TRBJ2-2	CASSRRDIFTGELFF	TGTGCCAGTAGCCGTCGAGACATATTCACCGGGGAGCTGTTTTTT
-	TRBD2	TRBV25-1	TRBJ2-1	CASGTSGSNEQFF	TGTGCCAGCGGGACTAGCGGGAGCAATGAGCAGTTCTTC
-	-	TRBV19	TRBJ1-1	CASTNTGGYGDTEAFF	TGTGCCAGTACCAATACGGGGGGCTACGGGGACACTGAAGCTTTCTTT